The entry below gives a single T cell receptor (beta chain) sequence along with its context. Antigen specificity is unknown. This sample stems from a study of T cell repertoires in cytomegalovirus infection. Study-wide findings and caveats: CMV-specific TCR beta clonotypes restricted by HLA-C were the ones dominating the ex vivo response.

The CDR3 is 14 residues long. Per the germline V gene, CDR1 is MDHEN and CDR2 is SYDVKM. The germline V and J ends were trimmed by 3 bases and 2 bases, with 11 bases remaining between them. TCRdb used MiXCR to reprocess the reads, holding one entry per CDR3 protein. The sample shows more than 400,000 distinct CDR3 sequences, around a quarter of them seen only once. Sequences were obtained from PBMCs. The chain recombines TRBV28 with TRBJ2-7; D is uncertain. The sequence was collected from a human donor in good health (CMV status not recorded). Some clones in this sample may be carry-over from other donors' samples. The DNA of the CDR3 is TGTGCCAGCAGTTTTGGCAGGCTCGCCTACGAGCAGTACTTC. Its translation is CASSFGRLAYEQYF.